This T cell receptor (beta chain) appears in the sequencing data of a study of blood T cell repertoires in COVID-19. At the level of the study: PBMCs, B-cell-depleted T cells, or T cells were the source of the cDNA or gDNA that made up the material.

Original processing methods: Nucleated cell counts were estimated from reference gene primer amplification. The method was immunoSEQ multiplex PCR; TCRdb's version includes in-frame clones alone and lacks a portion of them. That table supplies the V and J calls and clone size; D and trimming were determined from the DNA. The sample holds 120,000 to 150,000 clones, around 87% seen once. V lost 2 bases to trimming and J lost 7 bases, with 14 bases between them. CDR1 and CDR2 (germline): WSHSY, SAAADI. The CDR3 has 15 amino acids. The clonotype originates from a man aged 45-60 years who had recovered from COVID-19. V usage is TRBV10-2 and J usage is TRBJ2-2; perhaps TRBD1 as D (6 bases). The sequenced sample consisted of peripheral blood. CDR3 residues: CASSELAGAGGELFF. CDR3 nucleotides: TGCGCCAGCAGTGAGCTTGCAGGGGCGGGCGGGGAGCTGTTTTTT.